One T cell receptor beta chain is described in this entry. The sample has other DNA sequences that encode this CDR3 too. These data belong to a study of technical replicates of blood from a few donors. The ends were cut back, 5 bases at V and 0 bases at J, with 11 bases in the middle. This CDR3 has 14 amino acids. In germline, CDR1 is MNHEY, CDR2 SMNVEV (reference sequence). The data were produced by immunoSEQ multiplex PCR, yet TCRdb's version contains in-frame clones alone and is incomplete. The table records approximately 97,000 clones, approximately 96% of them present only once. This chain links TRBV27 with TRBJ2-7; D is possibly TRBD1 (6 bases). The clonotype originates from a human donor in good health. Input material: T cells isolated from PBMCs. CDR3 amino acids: CASSPTGYSYEQYF. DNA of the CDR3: TGTGCCAGCAGTCCGACAGGTTACTCCTACGAGCAGTACTTC.